This T cell receptor beta chain appears in the sequencing data of a study of T cells after yellow fever vaccination. Study-level points and caveats: After the booster, around 95% of CD4 and just over 85% of CD8 primary-response clones were re-detected.

This clonotype was seen at least ten times. Its antigen is undetermined. The CDR3 extends over 17 amino acids. Germline loops: CDR1 SGHTA, CDR2 FQGNSA. V lost 3 bases and J 0 bases, leaving 12 bases between the germline ends. TCRdb recomputed calls from the 5' RACE reads with MiXCR, one row per CDR3 protein. The repertoire holds roughly 180,000 distinct CDR3 sequences, with approximately 6.2% as singletons. The sample was CD4+ T cells sorted from PBMCs, taken on the day of the first yellow fever vaccination. This chain links TRBV7-2 with TRBJ2-6; the D gene is possibly TRBD2 (7 bases). The receptor's source is a man aged 18 to 30 who received the YFV17D yellow fever vaccine. The CDR3 DNA follows: TGTGCCAGCAGCTTGTCACGGGGGGCCTCTGGGGCCAACGTCCTGACTTTC. The encoded protein is CASSLSRGASGANVLTF.